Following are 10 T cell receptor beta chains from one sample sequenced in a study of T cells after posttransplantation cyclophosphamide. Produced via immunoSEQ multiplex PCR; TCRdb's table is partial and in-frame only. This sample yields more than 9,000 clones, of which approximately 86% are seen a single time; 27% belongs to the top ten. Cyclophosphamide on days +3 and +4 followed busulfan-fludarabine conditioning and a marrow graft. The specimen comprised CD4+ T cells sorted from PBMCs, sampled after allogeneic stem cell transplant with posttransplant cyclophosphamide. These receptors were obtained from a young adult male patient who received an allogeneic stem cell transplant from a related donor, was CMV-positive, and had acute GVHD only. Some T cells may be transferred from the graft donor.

DNA for the CDR3: TGCAGCTCGAGGGCGGGGATCTACAATGAGCAGTTCTTC. Translated: CSSRAGIYNEQFF. V is TRBV29-1 and J is TRBJ2-1; D is perhaps TRBD2 (6 bases). Germline-derived CDR1 and CDR2 are SQVTM and ANQGSEA. The CDR3 has 13 residues. Between the trimmed V and J ends, which lost 8 bases and 3 bases, there was a span of 14 bases.

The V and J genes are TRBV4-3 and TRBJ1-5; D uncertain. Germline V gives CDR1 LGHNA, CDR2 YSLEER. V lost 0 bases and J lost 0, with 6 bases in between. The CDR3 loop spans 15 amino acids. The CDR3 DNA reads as TGCGCCAGCAGCCAAGACCGCGGTAGCAATCAGCCCCAGCATTTT. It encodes CASSQDRGSNQPQHF.

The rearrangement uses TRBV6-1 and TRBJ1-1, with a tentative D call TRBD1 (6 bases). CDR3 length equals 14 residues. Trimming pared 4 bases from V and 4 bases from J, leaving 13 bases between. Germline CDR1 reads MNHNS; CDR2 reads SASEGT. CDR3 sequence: CASSGGRGITEAFF. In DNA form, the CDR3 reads TGTGCCAGCAGTGGAGGGAGGGGGATCACTGAAGCTTTCTTT.

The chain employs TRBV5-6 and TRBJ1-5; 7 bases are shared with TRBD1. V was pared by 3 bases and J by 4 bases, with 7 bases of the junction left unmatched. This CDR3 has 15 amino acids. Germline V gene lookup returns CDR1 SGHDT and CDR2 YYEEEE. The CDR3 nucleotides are TGTGCCAGCAGCTCGGGGACAGTCCCTAATCAGCCCCAGCATTTT. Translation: CASSSGTVPNQPQHF.

CDR3 in DNA: TGCGCCAGCAGTACAGGGGGAAATCAGCCCCAGCATTTT. It specifies CASSTGGNQPQHF. The rearrangement uses TRBV4-3 and TRBJ1-5, with 8 bases aligning to TRBD1. The V segment lost 6 bases and the J segment 4 bases; nucleotides outside the gene matches: 2. Germline V gene lookup returns CDR1 LGHNA and CDR2 YSLEER. This CDR3 region has 13 residues.

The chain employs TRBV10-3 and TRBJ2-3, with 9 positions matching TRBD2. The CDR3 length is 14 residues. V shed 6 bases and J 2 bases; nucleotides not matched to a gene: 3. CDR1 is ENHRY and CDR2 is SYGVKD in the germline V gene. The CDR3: CAIRRLADTDTQYF. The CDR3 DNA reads TGTGCCATCAGGAGACTAGCGGACACAGATACGCAGTATTTT.

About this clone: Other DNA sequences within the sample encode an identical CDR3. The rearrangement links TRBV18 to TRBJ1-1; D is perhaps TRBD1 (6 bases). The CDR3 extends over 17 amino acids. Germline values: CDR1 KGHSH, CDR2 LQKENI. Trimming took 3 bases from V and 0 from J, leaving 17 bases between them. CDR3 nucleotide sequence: TGTGCCAGCTCACCGATACAGGGAATAAGCATGAACACTGAAGCTTTCTTT. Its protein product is CASSPIQGISMNTEAFF. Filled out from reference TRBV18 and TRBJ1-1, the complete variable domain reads NAGVMQNPRHLVRRRGQEARLRCSPMKGHSHVYWYRQLPEEGLKFMVYLQKENIIDESGMPKERFSAEFPKEGPSILRIQQVVRGDSAAYFCASSPIQGISMNTEAFFGQGTRLTVV.

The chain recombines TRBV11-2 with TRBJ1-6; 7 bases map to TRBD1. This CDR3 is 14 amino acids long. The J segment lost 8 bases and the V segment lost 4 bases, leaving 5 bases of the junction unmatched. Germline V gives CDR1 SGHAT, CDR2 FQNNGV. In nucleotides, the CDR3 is TGTGCCAGCAGCTCCCGGACAGGCTATTCACCCCTCCACTTT. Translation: CASSSRTGYSPLHF.

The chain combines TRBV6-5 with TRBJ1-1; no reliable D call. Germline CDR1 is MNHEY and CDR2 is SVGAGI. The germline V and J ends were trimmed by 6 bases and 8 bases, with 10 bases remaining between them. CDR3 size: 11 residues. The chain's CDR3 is CASRTRLEAFF. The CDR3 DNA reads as TGTGCCAGCAGAACTCGGTTAGAAGCTTTCTTT.

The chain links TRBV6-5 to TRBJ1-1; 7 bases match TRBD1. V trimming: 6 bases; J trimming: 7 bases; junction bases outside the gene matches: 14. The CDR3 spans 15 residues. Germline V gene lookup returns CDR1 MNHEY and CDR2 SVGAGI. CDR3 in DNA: TGTGCCAGCAGCGCAATTTGGGACAGCGGCCGTGAAGCTTTCTTT. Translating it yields CASSAIWDSGREAFF.